Below are 18 T cell receptor beta chains sequenced from a single sample in a study of blood T cell repertoires in COVID-19. The method was immunoSEQ multiplex PCR; TCRdb's version includes in-frame clones alone and lacks a portion of them. The repertoire includes a few hundred thousand clones, around nine tenths of them detected once, and approximately 10% sits in the top ten. Sequenced material: peripheral blood. These receptors all stem from a woman under 40 with COVID-19, enrolled during active disease.

The chain is built from TRBV18 and TRBJ1-1, with 7 bases fitting TRBD1. V trimming: 8 bases; J trimming: 3 bases; junction bases outside the gene matches: 9. CDR1 is KGHSH, CDR2 LQKENI, per germline. The CDR3 consists of 14 residues. The CDR3: CASTRQGGDTEAFF. The CDR3 DNA sequence: TGTGCCAGCACCCGACAGGGTGGTGACACTGAAGCTTTCTTT. Based on the CDR3 plus reference TRBV18 and TRBJ1-1, the full variable domain is NAGVMQNPRHLVRRRGQEARLRCSPMKGHSHVYWYRQLPEEGLKFMVYLQKENIIDESGMPKERFSAEFPKEGPSILRIQQVVRGDSAAYFCASTRQGGDTEAFFGQGTRLTVV.

This chain links TRBV6-5 with TRBJ1-5, with TRBD1 matching over 11 bases. After removal of 6 bases from V and 3 bases from J, the junction contained 4 bases not matched to a gene. Per germline, CDR1 MNHEY and CDR2 SVGAGI. This CDR3 has 15 residues. Here the CDR3 reads CASSKDRGPNQPQHF. In nucleotides, the CDR3 is TGTGCCAGCAGCAAGGACAGGGGGCCCAATCAGCCCCAGCATTTT.

Remarks on this clone: The same CDR3 can be traced to other DNA sequences in this sample. The CDR3 sequence: CASSIRVNTEAFF. Here the CDR3 DNA reads TGTGCCAGTAGTATACGGGTGAACACTGAAGCTTTCTTT. The V and J genes are TRBV19 and TRBJ1-1, with D hard to call. The germline CDR1 and CDR2 sequences are LNHDA and SQIVND (reference sequence). There are 13 residues in the CDR3. Trimming took 2 bases from V and 0 from J, leaving 4 bases between them.

The V call is TRBV5-1, the J call TRBJ1-1; D might be TRBD1 (6 bases). V was clipped by 0 bases and J by 1 base, with 10 bases between them. CDR1 is SGHRS, CDR2 YFSETQ, per germline. The CDR3 has 15 residues. CDR3 protein: CASSLDKTGNTEAFF. The DNA of the CDR3 is TGCGCCAGCAGCTTGGATAAGACAGGGAACACTGAAGCTTTCTTT.

The chain links TRBV4-1 to TRBJ1-6; D possibly corresponds to TRBD1 (6 bases). CDR1 and CDR2 (germline): MGHRA, YSYEKL. V lost 1 base and J 6 bases, leaving 7 bases between the germline ends. CDR3 length: 14 amino acids. The CDR3 is CASSQVDSNSPLHF. CDR3 in DNA: TGCGCCAGCAGCCAAGTGGACAGTAATTCACCCCTCCACTTT.

The chain uses TRBV14 and TRBJ2-1; the match to TRBD2 covers 9 bases. CDR1 is SGHDN, CDR2 FVKESK, per germline. The trim removed 0 bases at V and 4 bases at J, leaving 13 bases unmatched. The CDR3 runs to 19 residues. CDR3 DNA: TGTGCCAGCAGCCAAGATCGGGGGCTAGCGGGGATATTGTACAATGAGCAGTTCTTC. Amino acids: CASSQDRGLAGILYNEQFF.

This clone has a handful of counts. J is TRBJ2-3 and V is TRBV25-1, with D tentatively TRBD1 (6 bases). V dropped 1 base and J dropped 2 bases, with 7 bases sitting between them. The CDR3 covers 14 residues. Germline V lookup: CDR1 MGHDK, CDR2 SYGVNS. The CDR3 DNA reads TGTGCCAGCAGTGAATCAGGGGACACAGATACGCAGTATTTT. It encodes CASSESGDTDTQYF. Complete variable domain (other parts from reference TRBV25-1 and TRBJ2-3): EADIYQTPRYLVIGTGKKITLECSQTMGHDKMYWYQQDPGMELHLIHYSYGVNSTEKGDLSSESTVSRIRTEHFPLTLESARPSHTSQYLCASSESGDTDTQYFGPGTRLTVL.

CDR3 amino acids: CASSQAGRVDHEQYF. The CDR3 DNA reads TGTGCCAGCAGCCAAGCGGGCAGGGTTGACCACGAGCAGTACTTC. V usage is TRBV3-1 (or the pseudogene TRBV3-2) and J usage is TRBJ2-7; weak D call: TRBD1 (5 bases). V shed 1 base and J shed 5 bases, with 15 bases lying between them. Germline CDR1 and CDR2: LGHDT and YNNKEL (reference sequence). The CDR3 totals 15 residues.

About this clone: The same CDR3 can be traced to other DNA sequences in this sample. The V call is TRBV28, the J call TRBJ1-2; no reliable D call. The CDR3 is 13 residues long. V was pared by 2 bases and J by 2 bases, with 6 bases between. Looked up from germline, CDR1 is MDHEN and CDR2 is SYDVKM. The CDR3 is CASSLTGNYGYTF. CDR3 nucleotides: TGTGCCAGCAGTTTAACCGGGAACTATGGCTACACCTTC.

This clone was seen just once. The gene calls are TRBV14 and TRBJ2-7, with D perhaps matching TRBD1 (6 bases). The germline V gene has CDR1 SGHDN and CDR2 FVKESK. V dropped 2 bases and J dropped 3 bases, with 8 bases sitting between them. The CDR3 is 13 amino acids. In DNA form, the CDR3 reads TGTGCCAGCAGCCAATCGGACAGCTACGAGCAGTACTTC. This gives the protein CASSQSDSYEQYF.

This chain connects TRBV7-2 to TRBJ2-5, with TRBD2 identical over 8 bases. Germline V CDR1 and CDR2: SGHTA, FQGNSA. The CDR3 extends over 16 amino acids. V was clipped by 5 bases and J by 4 bases; unmatched bases: 12. The CDR3 region is CASSLFGGAMGETQYF. DNA of the CDR3: TGTGCCAGCAGCCTCTTCGGGGGGGCTATGGGAGAGACCCAGTACTTC.

V is TRBV9 and J is TRBJ2-7; 7 bases map to TRBD1. Germline CDR1 and CDR2: SGDLS and YYNGEE. CDR3 length: 15 residues. Trimming cost V 0 bases and J 2 bases; bases outside gene matches: 5. CDR3 DNA: TGTGCCAGCAGCGTAGGGAGGCAGGGGGCCTACGAGCAGTACTTC. Translating it yields CASSVGRQGAYEQYF.

CDR3 coding DNA: TGCGCCAGCAGTGAAGGACCGTACAGGGAGACCGACGAGCAGTACTTC. Translated: CASSEGPYRETDEQYF. The chain combines TRBV10-2 with TRBJ2-7; TRBD1 might be the D (6 bases). Trimming shortened V by 3 bases and J by 5 bases, and 20 bases separated the two germline ends. CDR1 is WSHSY and CDR2 is SAAADI in the germline V gene. This CDR3 has 16 amino acids.

The V call is TRBV27, the J call TRBJ2-3; TRBD2 agrees at 7 bases. Looked up from germline, CDR1 is MNHEY and CDR2 is SMNVEV (reference sequence). The V and J ends lost 1 base and 1 base, in that order; junction bases with no gene match: 2. This CDR3 contains 15 residues. The CDR3 reads CASSLLSGGTDTQYF. Written as DNA, the CDR3 is TGTGCCAGCAGTTTATTAAGCGGGGGCACAGATACGCAGTATTTT.

The V gene is TRBV27, the J gene TRBJ1-1; TRBD1 agrees at 8 bases. V was clipped by 4 bases and J by 2 bases; unmatched bases: 3. The CDR3 covers 14 residues. Per germline, CDR1 MNHEY and CDR2 SMNVEV (reference sequence). The CDR3 DNA reads as TGTGCCAGCAGTTCAACAGGGGGTAACACTGAAGCTTTCTTT. Protein: CASSSTGGNTEAFF.

To note about this clone: Within the sample, other DNA sequences also encode this same CDR3. The genes are TRBV19 and TRBJ1-1; D is uncertain. The V gene lost 6 bases and the J gene lost 4 bases, with 9 bases spanning the gap. The CDR3 runs to 12 residues. The germline V gene encodes CDR1 LNHDA and CDR2 SQIVND (reference sequence). CDR3 sequence reads: CASSIPGTEAFF. As DNA, the CDR3 is TGTGCCAGTAGCATTCCGGGCACTGAAGCTTTCTTT. Combining the CDR3 with reference TRBV19 and TRBJ1-1 gives the whole variable domain DGGITQSPKYLFRKEGQNVTLSCEQNLNHDAMYWYRQDPGQGLRLIYYSQIVNDFQKGDIAEGYSVSREKKESFPLTVTSAQKNPTAFYLCASSIPGTEAFFGQGTRLTVV.

This rearrangement joins TRBV3-1 (or the pseudogene TRBV3-2) to TRBJ1-4; 10 bases agree with TRBD1. V gave up 4 bases and J gave up 7 bases; unmatched junction bases: 9. CDR1 and CDR2 (germline): LGHDT, YNNKEL (reference sequence). The CDR3 spans 16 residues. As DNA, the CDR3 is TGTGCCAGCAGCCGTAGGACAGGGGGAGAGGGTGAAAAACTGTTTTTT. Translating it yields CASSRRTGGEGEKLFF.

This chain uses TRBV4-1 with TRBJ2-7; weak D call: TRBD2 (6 bases). The CDR3 length is 15 residues. From germline, CDR1 is MGHRA and CDR2 YSYEKL. V gave up 4 bases and J gave up 4 bases, with 17 bases separating them. CDR3 nucleotides: TGCGCCAGCAGCCGGGAGGAGCAGGGCGGGTACGAGCAGTACTTC. Amino acid sequence: CASSREEQGGYEQYF.